This T cell receptor beta chain is from a study of Ad26.COV2.S vaccination and SARS-CoV-2 variants. Across the study: The study gave Ad26.COV2.S intramuscularly, once or twice 56 days apart.

Findings and limits, study-wide: Placebo recipients had lower spike-specific TCR breadth than vaccine recipients.

The table came from immunoSEQ multiplex PCR; TCRdb's copy has only in-frame clones and leaves some out. Of around 270,000 clones listed, roughly 85% were seen once; the top ten hold under 3%. Treatment noted: approximately 18 received Ad26.COV2.S at low or high dose, single or two shots; 5 received placebo; per-sample allocation not given. Samples came from day 63 after the first vaccine or placebo injection. The vaccine antigen was prefusion-stabilized Wuhan SARS-CoV-2 spike. With respect to this clone: Antigen specificity is unknown.

CDR3 length equals 15 residues. V gave up 6 bases and J gave up 2 bases; unmatched junction bases: 7. Germline V gene data show CDR1 as SGHTA and CDR2 as FQGNSA. Sequencing was performed on peripheral blood, taken in a trial of Ad26.COV2.S vaccine versus placebo. This sequence originates from a person aged 18-65 years who received the Ad26.COV2.S COVID-19 vaccine or a placebo. The V call is TRBV7-2, the J call TRBJ1-3; 7 bases are a match to TRBD1. CDR3 DNA sequence: TGTGCCAGCAGTTTCGACAGGGAAGCTGGAAACACCATATATTTT. Amino acid sequence: CASSFDREAGNTIYF. The whole variable domain, filled in from reference TRBV7-2 and TRBJ1-3, reads GAGVSQSPSNKVTEKGKDVELRCDPISGHTALYWYRQSLGQGLEFLIYFQGNSAPDKSGLPSDRFSAERTGGSVSTLTIQRTQQEDSAVYLCASSFDREAGNTIYFGEGSWLTVV.